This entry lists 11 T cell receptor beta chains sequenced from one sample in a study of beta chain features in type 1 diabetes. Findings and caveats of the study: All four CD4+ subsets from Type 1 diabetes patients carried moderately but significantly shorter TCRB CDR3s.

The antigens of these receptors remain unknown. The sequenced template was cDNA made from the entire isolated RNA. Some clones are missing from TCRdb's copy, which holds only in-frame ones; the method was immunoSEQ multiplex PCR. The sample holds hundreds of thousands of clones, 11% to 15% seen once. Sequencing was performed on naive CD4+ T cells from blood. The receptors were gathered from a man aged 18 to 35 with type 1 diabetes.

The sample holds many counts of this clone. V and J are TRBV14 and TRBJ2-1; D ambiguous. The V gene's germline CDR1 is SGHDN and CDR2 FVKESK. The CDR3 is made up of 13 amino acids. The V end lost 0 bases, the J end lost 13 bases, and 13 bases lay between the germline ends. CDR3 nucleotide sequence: TGTGCCAGCAGCCAAGATCTCGAAGGGCCACAGTTCTTC. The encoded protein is CASSQDLEGPQFF.

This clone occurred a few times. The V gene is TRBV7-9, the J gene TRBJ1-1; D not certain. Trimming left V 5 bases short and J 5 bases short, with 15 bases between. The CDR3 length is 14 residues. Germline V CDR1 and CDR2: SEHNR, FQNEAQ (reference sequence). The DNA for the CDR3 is TGTGCCAGCAGCCCCCGCGGACTTGGGACTGAAGCTTTCTTT. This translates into CASSPRGLGTEAFF.

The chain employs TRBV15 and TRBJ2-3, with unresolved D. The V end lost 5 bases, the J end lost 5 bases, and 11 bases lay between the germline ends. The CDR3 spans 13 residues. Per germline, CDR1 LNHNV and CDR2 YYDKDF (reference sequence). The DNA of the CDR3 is TGTGCCACCAGCGGGCTATTCGGAGATACGCAGTATTTT. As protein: CATSGLFGDTQYF.

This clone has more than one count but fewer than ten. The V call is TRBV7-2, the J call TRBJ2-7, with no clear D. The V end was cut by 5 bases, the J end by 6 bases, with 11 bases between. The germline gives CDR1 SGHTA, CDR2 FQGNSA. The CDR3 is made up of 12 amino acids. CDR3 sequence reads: CASSRGLPEQYF. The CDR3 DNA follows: TGTGCCAGCAGCCGAGGCCTCCCCGAGCAGTACTTC.

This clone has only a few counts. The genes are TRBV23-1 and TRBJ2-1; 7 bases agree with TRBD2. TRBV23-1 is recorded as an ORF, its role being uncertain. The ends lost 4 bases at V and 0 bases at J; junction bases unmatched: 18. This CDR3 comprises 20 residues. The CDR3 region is CASSPRGDSAGESSYNEQFF. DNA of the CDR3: TGCGCCAGCAGTCCCCGGGGGGACTCCGCGGGGGAAAGCTCCTACAATGAGCAGTTCTTC.

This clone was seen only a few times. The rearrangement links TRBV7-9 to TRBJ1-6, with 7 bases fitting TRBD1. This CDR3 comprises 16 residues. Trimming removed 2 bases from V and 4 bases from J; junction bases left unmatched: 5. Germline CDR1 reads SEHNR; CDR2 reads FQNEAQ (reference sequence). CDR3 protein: CASSLSRGQYNSPLHF. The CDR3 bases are TGTGCCAGCAGCTTAAGTAGGGGACAGTATAATTCACCCCTCCACTTT. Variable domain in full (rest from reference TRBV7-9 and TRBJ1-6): DTGVSQNPRHKITKRGQNVTFRCDPISEHNRLYWYRQTLGQGPEFLTYFQNEAQLEKSRLLSDRFSAERPKGSFSTLEIQRTEQGDSAMYLCASSLSRGQYNSPLHFGNGTRLTVT.

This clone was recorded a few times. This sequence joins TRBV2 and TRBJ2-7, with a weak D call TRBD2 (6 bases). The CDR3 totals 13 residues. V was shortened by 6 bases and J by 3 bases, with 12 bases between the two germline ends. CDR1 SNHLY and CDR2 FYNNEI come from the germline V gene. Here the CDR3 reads CASRLPEGYEQYF. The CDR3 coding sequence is TGTGCCAGCAGATTGCCGGAGGGCTACGAGCAGTACTTC.

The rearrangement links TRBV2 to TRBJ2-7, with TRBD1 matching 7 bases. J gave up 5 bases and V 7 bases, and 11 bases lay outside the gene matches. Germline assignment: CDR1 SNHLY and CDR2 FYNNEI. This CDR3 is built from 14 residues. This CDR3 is CASTLTGIVDEQYF. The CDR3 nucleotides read TGTGCCAGCACTCTGACAGGGATCGTCGACGAGCAGTACTTC. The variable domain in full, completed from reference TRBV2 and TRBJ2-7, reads EPEVTQTPSHQVTQMGQEVILRCVPISNHLYFYWYRQILGQKVEFLVSFYNNEISEKSEIFDDQFSVERPDGSNFTLKIRSTKLEDSAMYFCASTLTGIVDEQYFGPGTRLTVT.

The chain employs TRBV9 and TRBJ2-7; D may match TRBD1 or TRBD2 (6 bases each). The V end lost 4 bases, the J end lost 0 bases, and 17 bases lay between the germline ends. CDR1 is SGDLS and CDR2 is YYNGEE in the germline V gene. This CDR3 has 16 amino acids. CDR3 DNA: TGTGCCAGCAGCCCAATCGGGGGACACAGCTCCTACGAGCAGTACTTC. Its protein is CASSPIGGHSSYEQYF.

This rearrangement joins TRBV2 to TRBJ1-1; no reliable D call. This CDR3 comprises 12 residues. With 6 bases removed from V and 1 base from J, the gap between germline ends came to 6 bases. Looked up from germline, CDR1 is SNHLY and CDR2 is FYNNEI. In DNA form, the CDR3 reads TGTGCCAGCAGGGTTGGGAACACTGAAGCTTTCTTT. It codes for CASRVGNTEAFF. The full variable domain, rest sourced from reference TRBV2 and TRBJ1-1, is EPEVTQTPSHQVTQMGQEVILRCVPISNHLYFYWYRQILGQKVEFLVSFYNNEISEKSEIFDDQFSVERPDGSNFTLKIRSTKLEDSAMYFCASRVGNTEAFFGQGTRLTVV.

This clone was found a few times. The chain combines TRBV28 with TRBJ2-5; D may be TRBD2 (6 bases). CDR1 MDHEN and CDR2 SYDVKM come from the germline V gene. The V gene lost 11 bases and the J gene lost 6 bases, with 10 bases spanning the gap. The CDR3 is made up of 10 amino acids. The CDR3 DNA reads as TGTGCCGCGGCGGGGAAGACCCAGTACTTC. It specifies CAAAGKTQYF.